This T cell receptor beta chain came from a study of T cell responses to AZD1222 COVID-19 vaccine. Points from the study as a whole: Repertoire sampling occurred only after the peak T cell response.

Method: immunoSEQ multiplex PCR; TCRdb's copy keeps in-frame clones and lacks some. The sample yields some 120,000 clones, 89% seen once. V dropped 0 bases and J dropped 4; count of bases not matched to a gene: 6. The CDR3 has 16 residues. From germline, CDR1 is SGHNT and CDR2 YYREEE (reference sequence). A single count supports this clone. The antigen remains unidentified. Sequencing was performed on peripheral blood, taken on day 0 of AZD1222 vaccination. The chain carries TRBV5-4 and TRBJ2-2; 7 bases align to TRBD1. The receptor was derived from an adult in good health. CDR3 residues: CASSLGSGTATGELFF. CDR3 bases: TGTGCCAGCAGCTTGGGTTCCGGGACAGCCACCGGGGAGCTGTTTTTT.